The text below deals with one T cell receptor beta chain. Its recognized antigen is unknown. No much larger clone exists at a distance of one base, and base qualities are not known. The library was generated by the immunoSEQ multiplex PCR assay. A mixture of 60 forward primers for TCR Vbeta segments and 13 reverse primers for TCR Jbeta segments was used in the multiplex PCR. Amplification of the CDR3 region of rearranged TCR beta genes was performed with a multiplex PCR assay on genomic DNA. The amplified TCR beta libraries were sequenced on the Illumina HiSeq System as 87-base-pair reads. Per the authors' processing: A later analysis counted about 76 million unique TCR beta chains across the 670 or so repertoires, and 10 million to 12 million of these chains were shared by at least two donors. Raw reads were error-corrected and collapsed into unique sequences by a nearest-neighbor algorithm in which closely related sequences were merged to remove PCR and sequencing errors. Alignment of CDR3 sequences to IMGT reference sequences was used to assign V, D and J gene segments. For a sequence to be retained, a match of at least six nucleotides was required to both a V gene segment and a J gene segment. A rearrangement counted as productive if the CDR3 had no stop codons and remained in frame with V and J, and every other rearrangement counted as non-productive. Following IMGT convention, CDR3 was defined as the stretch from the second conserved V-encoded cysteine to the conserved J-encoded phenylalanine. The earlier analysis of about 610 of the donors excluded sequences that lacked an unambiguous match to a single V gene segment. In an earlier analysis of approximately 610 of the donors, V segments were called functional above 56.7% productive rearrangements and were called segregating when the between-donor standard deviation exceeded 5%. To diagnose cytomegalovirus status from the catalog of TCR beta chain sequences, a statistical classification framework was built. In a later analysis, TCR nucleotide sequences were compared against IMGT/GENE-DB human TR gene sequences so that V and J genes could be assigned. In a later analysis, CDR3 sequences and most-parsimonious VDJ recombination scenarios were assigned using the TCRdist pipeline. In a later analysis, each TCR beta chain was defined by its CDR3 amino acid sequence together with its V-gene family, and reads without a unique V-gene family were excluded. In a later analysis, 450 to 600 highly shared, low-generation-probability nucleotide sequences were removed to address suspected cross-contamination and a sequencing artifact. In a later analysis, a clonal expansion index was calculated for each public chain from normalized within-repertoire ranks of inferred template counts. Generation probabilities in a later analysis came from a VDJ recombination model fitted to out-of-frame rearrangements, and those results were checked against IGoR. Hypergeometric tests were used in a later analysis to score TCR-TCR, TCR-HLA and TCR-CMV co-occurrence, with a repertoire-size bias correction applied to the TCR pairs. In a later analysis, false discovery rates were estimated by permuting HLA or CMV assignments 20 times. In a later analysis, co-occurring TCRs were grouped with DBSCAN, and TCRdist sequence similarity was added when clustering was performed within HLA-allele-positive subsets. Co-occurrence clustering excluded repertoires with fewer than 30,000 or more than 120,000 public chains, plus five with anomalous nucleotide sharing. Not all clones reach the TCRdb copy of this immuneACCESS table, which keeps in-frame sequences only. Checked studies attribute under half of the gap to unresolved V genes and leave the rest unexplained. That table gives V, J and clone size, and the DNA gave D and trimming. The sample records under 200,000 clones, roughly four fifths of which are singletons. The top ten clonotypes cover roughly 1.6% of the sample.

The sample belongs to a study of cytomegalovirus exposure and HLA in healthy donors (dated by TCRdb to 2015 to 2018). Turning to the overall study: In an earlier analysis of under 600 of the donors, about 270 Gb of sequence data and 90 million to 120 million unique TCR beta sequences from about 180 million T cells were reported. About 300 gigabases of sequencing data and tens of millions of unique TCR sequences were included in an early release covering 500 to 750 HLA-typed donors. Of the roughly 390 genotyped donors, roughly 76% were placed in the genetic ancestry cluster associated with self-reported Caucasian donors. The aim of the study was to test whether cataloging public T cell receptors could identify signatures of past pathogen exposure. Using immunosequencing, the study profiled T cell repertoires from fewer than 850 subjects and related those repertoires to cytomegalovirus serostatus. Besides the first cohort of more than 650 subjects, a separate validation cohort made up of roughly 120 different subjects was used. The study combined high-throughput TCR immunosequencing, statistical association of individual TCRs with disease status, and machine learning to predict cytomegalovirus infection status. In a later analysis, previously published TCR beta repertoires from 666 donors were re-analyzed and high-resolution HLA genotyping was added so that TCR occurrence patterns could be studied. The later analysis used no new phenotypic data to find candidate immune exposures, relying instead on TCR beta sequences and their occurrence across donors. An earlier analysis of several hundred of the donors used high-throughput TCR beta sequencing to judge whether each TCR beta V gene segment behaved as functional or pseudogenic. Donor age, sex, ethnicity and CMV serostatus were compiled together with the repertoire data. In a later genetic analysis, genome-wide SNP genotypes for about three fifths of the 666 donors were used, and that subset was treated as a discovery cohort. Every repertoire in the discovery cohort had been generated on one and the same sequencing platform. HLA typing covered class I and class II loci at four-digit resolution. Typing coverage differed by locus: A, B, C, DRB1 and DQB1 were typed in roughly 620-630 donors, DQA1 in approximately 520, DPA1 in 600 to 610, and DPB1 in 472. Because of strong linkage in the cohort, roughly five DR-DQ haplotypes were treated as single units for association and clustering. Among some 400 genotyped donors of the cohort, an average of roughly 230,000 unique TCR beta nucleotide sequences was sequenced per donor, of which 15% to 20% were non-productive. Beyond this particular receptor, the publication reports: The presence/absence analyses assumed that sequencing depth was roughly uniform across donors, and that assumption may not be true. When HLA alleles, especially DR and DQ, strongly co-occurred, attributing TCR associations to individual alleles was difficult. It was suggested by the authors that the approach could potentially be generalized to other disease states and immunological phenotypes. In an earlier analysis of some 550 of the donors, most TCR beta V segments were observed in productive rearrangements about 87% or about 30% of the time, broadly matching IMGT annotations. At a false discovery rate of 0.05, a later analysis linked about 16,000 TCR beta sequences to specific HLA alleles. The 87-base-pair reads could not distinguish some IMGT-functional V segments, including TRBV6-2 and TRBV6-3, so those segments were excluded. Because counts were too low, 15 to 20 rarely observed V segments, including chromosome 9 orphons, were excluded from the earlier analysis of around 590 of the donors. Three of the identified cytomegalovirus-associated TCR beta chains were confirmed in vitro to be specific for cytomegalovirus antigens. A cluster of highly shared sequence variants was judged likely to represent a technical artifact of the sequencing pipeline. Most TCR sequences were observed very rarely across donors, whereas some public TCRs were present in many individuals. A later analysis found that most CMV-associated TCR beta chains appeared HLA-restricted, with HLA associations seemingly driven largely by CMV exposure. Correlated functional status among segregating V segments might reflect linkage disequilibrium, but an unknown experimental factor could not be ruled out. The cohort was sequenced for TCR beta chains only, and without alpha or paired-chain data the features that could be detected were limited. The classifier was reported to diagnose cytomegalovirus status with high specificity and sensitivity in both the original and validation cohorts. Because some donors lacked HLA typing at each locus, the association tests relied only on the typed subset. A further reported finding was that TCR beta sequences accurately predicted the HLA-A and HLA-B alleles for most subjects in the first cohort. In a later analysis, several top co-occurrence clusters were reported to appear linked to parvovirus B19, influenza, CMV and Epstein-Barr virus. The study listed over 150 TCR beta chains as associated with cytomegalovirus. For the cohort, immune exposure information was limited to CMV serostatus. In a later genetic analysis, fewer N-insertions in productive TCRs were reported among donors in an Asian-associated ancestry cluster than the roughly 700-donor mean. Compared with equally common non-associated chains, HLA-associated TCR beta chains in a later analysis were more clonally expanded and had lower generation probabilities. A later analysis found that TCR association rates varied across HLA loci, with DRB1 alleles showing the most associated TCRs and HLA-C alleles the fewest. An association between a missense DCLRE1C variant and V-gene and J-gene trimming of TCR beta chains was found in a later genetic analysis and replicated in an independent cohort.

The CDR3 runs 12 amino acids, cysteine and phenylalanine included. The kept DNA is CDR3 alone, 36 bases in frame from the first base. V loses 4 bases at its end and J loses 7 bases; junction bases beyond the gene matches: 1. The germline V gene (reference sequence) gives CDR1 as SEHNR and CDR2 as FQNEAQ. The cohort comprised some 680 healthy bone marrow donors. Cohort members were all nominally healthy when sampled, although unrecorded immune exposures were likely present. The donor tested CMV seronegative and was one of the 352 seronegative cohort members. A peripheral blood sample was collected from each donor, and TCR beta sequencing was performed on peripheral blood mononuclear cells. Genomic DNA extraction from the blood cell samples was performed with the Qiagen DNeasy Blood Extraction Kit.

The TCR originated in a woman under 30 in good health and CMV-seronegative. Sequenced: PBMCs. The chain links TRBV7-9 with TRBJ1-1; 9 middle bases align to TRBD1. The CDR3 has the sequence CASSWGQGEAFF. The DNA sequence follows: TGTGCCAGCAGCTGGGGACAGGGTGAAGCTTTCTTT.